A single sample is the source of the 21 T cell receptor beta chains below, sequenced in a study of T cells in Graves' hyperthyroidism and ophthalmopathy. RNA transcripts provided the source from which TCR beta CDR3 regions were amplified. Initially, a first-round RT-PCR of the TCR CDR3 employed the HTBI primer set. TCRdb reprocessed the multiplex PCR reads via MiXCR and lists one record per CDR3 protein. The data show hundreds of thousands of distinct CDR3 sequences, roughly 14% seen once. Specimen: blood. These receptors were obtained from a woman aged 30 to 39 with Graves' hyperthyroidism.

This clonotype was found many times. The chain is built from TRBV14 and TRBJ2-7; TRBD1 might be the D (6 bases). Germline V gives CDR1 SGHDN, CDR2 FVKESK. The CDR3 has 19 residues. V lost 0 bases, J lost 2 bases, and 23 bases lay in between. This CDR3 reads CASSQDRPPFWDKAYEQYF. Written as DNA, the CDR3 is TGTGCCAGCAGCCAAGATCGACCCCCCTTTTGGGACAAAGCCTACGAGCAGTACTTC.

This clonotype showed up many times. The chain employs TRBV10-1 and TRBJ2-2; D ambiguous. Germline loops: CDR1 WNHNN, CDR2 SYGVQD (reference sequence). Trimming left V 2 bases short and J 7 bases short, with 5 bases between. The CDR3 consists of 12 residues. CDR3 sequence (DNA): TGCGCCAGCAGTGAGGGAAGCGGGGAGCTGTTTTTT. It encodes CASSEGSGELFF.

This clonotype has at least ten counts. V is TRBV7-8 and J is TRBJ2-7; perhaps TRBD1 as D (6 bases). This CDR3 comprises 14 residues. The germline V gene has CDR1 SGHVS and CDR2 FQNEAQ. V lost 7 bases and J lost 5, with 18 bases in between. CDR3 DNA sequence: TGTGCCAGCACCTTCCGTCCGTCAGGGGACGAGCAGTACTTC. Translation: CASTFRPSGDEQYF.

This clonotype was seen more than once but under ten times. The CDR3 sequence: CASSHQTSGQANSPLHF. In DNA, the CDR3 is TGCGCCAGCAGCCATCAGACTTCGGGACAGGCCAATTCACCCCTCCACTTT. The chain combines TRBV5-1 with TRBJ1-6, with TRBD1 matching 8 bases. The CDR3 spans 17 residues. J gave up 7 bases and V 4 bases, and 13 bases lay outside the gene matches. Germline CDR1 is SGHRS and CDR2 is YFSETQ.

V and J are TRBV5-1 and TRBJ2-1, with D possibly being TRBD1 (6 bases). The CDR3 consists of 17 residues. Trimming took 0 bases from V and 10 from J, leaving 23 bases between them. Germline V gene sequence: CDR1 SGHRS, CDR2 YFSETQ. As DNA, the CDR3 is TGCGCCAGCAGCTTGGGTCCCCGCAGGGGCAACCTGGGGGAGCAGTTCTTC. This gives the protein CASSLGPRRGNLGEQFF.

This clonotype was seen a few times. The chain has TRBV5-1 and TRBJ2-1; D is undetermined. From germline, CDR1 is SGHRS and CDR2 YFSETQ. Trimming stripped 4 bases from V and 7 bases from J, with 18 bases between. The CDR3 is 15 amino acids. CDR3 sequence reads: CASSAVPGDWNEQFF. The CDR3 bases are TGCGCCAGCAGCGCGGTGCCCGGAGATTGGAATGAGCAGTTCTTC.

This clonotype has at least ten counts. The rearrangement joins TRBV12-3 or TRBV12-4 to TRBJ1-6; the D is unclear. The V end lost 3 bases, the J end lost 6 bases, and 12 bases lay between the germline ends. The length of the CDR3 is 15 residues. This CDR3 reads CASSLAEGPNSPLHF. In DNA form, the CDR3 reads TGTGCCAGCAGTTTGGCAGAAGGGCCTAATTCACCCCTCCACTTT.

The chain combines TRBV6-1 with TRBJ2-1; D not certain. The CDR3 consists of 15 residues. Germline V gene sequence: CDR1 MNHNS, CDR2 SASEGT. V shed 6 bases and J shed 0 bases, with 12 bases lying between them. The CDR3 region has the DNA TGTGCCAGCAGGGGAAGACTTACCTCCTACAATGAGCAGTTCTTC. Its translation is CASRGRLTSYNEQFF.

The table lists this clonotype with many counts. The chain combines TRBV6-1 with TRBJ1-1; 9 bases are a match to TRBD1. This CDR3 comprises 17 residues. V was clipped by 5 bases and J by 0 bases; unmatched bases: 10. Germline V lookup: CDR1 MNHNS, CDR2 SASEGT. DNA of the CDR3: TGTGCCAGCAGTCCCGGGACAGGGCTATTTATGAACACTGAAGCTTTCTTT. This gives the protein CASSPGTGLFMNTEAFF.

V is TRBV6-1 and J is TRBJ1-4; 7 bases align to TRBD1. CDR3 length: 13 amino acids. The germline CDR1 and CDR2 sequences are MNHNS and SASEGT. The J segment lost 10 bases and the V segment lost 4 bases, leaving 6 bases of the junction unmatched. This CDR3 is CASSGRGGGKLFF. CDR3 nucleotide sequence: TGTGCCAGCAGTGGCAGGGGGGGCGGAAAACTGTTTTTT.

This clonotype was recorded at least ten times. The chain employs TRBV20-1 and TRBJ2-1; 10 bases map to TRBD2. The CDR3 is 16 amino acids. The V and J ends lost 2 bases and 0 bases, in that order; junction bases with no gene match: 4. Germline CDR1 is DFQATT and CDR2 is SNEGSKA (reference sequence). CDR3 nucleotide sequence: TGCAGTGCTAGACCCCGACTAGCGGGCTCCTACAATGAGCAGTTCTTC. It codes for CSARPRLAGSYNEQFF.

This clonotype was detected a few times. The chain uses TRBV9 and TRBJ1-1; D might be TRBD1 (6 bases). CDR1 and CDR2 (germline): SGDLS, YYNGEE. This CDR3 has 15 residues. Deletions cut 4 bases from V and 5 bases from J, with 18 bases between. CDR3 in amino acids: CASSPQAGTYTEAFF. CDR3 bases: TGTGCCAGCAGCCCCCAAGCGGGGACATATACTGAAGCTTTCTTT. The entire variable domain, with the rest obtained from reference TRBV9 and TRBJ1-1, is as follows: DSGVTQTPKHLITATGQRVTLRCSPRSGDLSVYWYQQSLDQGLQFLIQYYNGEERAKGNILERFSAQQFPDLHSELNLSSLELGDSALYFCASSPQAGTYTEAFFGQGTRLTVV.

V is TRBV20-1 and J is TRBJ2-7; TRBD2 agrees at 8 bases. Germline V gives CDR1 DFQATT, CDR2 SNEGSKA (reference sequence). The CDR3 covers 15 residues. V lost 0 bases to trimming and J lost 3 bases; unmatched junction nucleotides: 7. This CDR3 is CSARDTASGHYEQYF. Here the CDR3 DNA reads TGCAGTGCTAGAGATACGGCTAGCGGGCACTACGAGCAGTACTTC.

This clonotype occurred a few times. The V and J genes are TRBV18 and TRBJ2-3, with D uncertain. Trimming took 4 bases from V and 0 from J, leaving 14 bases between them. From germline, CDR1 is KGHSH and CDR2 LQKENI. CDR3 length equals 16 residues. This CDR3 is CASSRAHGSSTDTQYF. CDR3 bases: TGTGCCAGCTCACGGGCCCATGGTTCTAGCACAGATACGCAGTATTTT.

There are many counts of this clonotype. The chain has TRBV29-1 and TRBJ2-5; tentative D call: TRBD2 (5 bases). CDR1 is SQVTM and CDR2 is ANQGSEA in the germline V gene. Trimming took 7 bases from V and 0 from J, leaving 12 bases between them. The CDR3 is made up of 13 amino acids. The CDR3 is CSGLRTDQETQYF. DNA for the CDR3: TGCAGCGGACTACGGACGGACCAAGAGACCCAGTACTTC.

The rearrangement uses TRBV4-1 and TRBJ2-1, with unresolved D. The V gene lost 0 bases and the J gene lost 0 bases, with 6 bases spanning the gap. The CDR3 covers 15 residues. Germline CDR1 and CDR2: MGHRA and YSYEKL. In DNA form, the CDR3 reads TGCGCCAGCAGCCAAGAGGTGAGCTCCTACAATGAGCAGTTCTTC. This codes for CASSQEVSSYNEQFF.

There are many counts of this clonotype. This chain connects TRBV11-3 to TRBJ2-2; D not certain. This CDR3 is built from 14 residues. V dropped 1 base and J dropped 1 base, with 4 bases sitting between them. Germline CDR1 is SGHNT and CDR2 is YENEEA. CDR3 sequence reads: CASSLALNTGELFF. CDR3 nucleotide sequence: TGTGCCAGCAGCTTAGCACTGAACACCGGGGAGCTGTTTTTT.

This clonotype was detected only a few times. In DNA, the CDR3 is TGTGCCAGTCAGACGGACAAGAGGTTCTTC. Translating it yields CASQTDKRFF. The chain combines TRBV7-9 with TRBJ2-1, with D possibly TRBD1 on 5 matching bases. The CDR3 sequence is 10 residues long. CDR1 is SEHNR and CDR2 is FQNEAQ in the germline V gene (reference sequence). V was cut by 9 bases and J by 15 bases, with 15 bases left in between.

V and J are TRBV9 and TRBJ1-4; possible D gene TRBD1, 6 bases. V was pared by 4 bases and J by 3 bases, with 16 bases between. Germline CDR1 SGDLS, CDR2 YYNGEE. The CDR3 totals 16 residues. The CDR3 sequence: CASSSGVAAPNEKLFF. The CDR3 DNA follows: TGTGCCAGCAGCTCAGGGGTGGCAGCACCTAATGAAAAACTGTTTTTT.

In this sample, this clonotype turned up a few times. A junction end diverges from the germline sequence, so it may reflect a read error. The chain employs TRBV29-1 and TRBJ1-5, with 9 bases identical to TRBD1. This CDR3 contains 13 residues. Germline V CDR1 and CDR2: SQVTM, ANQGSEA. CDR3 nucleotide sequence: TGCAGCGTTGGGGGACAGGGTGCTCAGCTCCAGCATTTT. It yields the protein CSVGGQGAQLQHF.

Worth noting for this clonotype: A read error may explain this, as a much larger clone is one base away. The chain couples TRBV6-4 to TRBJ1-2, with no clear D. Germline V gene lookup returns CDR1 MRHNA and CDR2 SNTAGT. The CDR3 runs to 13 residues. The CDR3 DNA sequence: TGTGTCAGCAGTGACGGGCTCTCCACCGGCTACACCTTC. Its protein is CVSSDGLSTGYTF.